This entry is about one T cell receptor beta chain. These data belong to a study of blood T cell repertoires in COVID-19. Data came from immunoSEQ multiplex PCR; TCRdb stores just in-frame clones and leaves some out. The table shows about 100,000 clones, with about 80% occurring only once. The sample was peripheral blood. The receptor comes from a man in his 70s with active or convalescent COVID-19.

The CDR3 loop is CASARQGTDGELFF. The CDR3, as DNA: TGTGCCAGCGCCCGACAGGGGACGGACGGGGAGCTGTTTTTT. The chain carries TRBV6-5 and TRBJ2-2; 8 bases are shared with TRBD1. In germline, CDR1 is MNHEY, CDR2 SVGAGI. The CDR3 is 14 residues long. The trim removed 8 bases at V and 7 bases at J, leaving 9 bases unmatched.